The 24 T cell receptor beta chains presented below share a single source sample, sequenced in a study of regulatory T cells in long-lasting Graves disease. Time point here: newly diagnosed GD, antithyroid drugs for less than 3 months. Making the TCR library involved RNA that had been extracted from PBMCs. HTBI primers from iRepertoire and Arm-PCR of CDR3 regions yielded the TCR beta libraries. A single record per CDR3 protein comes from TCRdb applying MiXCR to the multiplex PCR reads. Altogether roughly 420,000 distinct CDR3 sequences are present, 15% to 18% being singletons, with the ten largest covering 22%. Here the sequenced sample was peripheral blood mononuclear cells (PBMCs), taken at new diagnosis, from a patient treated with antithyroid drugs. The source is a female donor with Graves disease.

This clonotype occurred many times. The V call is TRBV27, the J call TRBJ1-6; D not resolved. Trimming removed 10 bases at V and 8 bases at J, with 21 bases between. Germline V CDR1 and CDR2: MNHEY, SMNVEV (reference sequence). CDR3 length: 15 amino acids. The CDR3, as DNA: TGTGCCACCTTACCCCGATTACATACTTATTCACCCCTCCACTTT. It yields the protein CATLPRLHTYSPLHF.

This clonotype was counted many times. The chain is built from TRBV4-1 and TRBJ1-1; D call uncertain. The CDR3 is 15 amino acids. The ends were cut back, 0 bases at V and 4 bases at J, with 12 bases in the middle. Germline V gene lookup returns CDR1 MGHRA and CDR2 YSYEKL. Here the CDR3 reads CASSQENHQATEAFF. The CDR3 nucleotides are TGCGCCAGCAGCCAAGAAAACCACCAGGCCACTGAAGCTTTCTTT.

The sample holds many counts of this clonotype. The V call is TRBV29-1, the J call TRBJ1-1, with 7 bases matching TRBD1. The trim removed 0 bases at V and 4 bases at J, leaving 8 bases unmatched. The length of the CDR3 is 15 residues. Germline V lookup: CDR1 SQVTM, CDR2 ANQGSEA. In DNA form, the CDR3 reads TGCAGCGTTGAAGATAAGGGGGCCAGGGGCACTGAAGCTTTCTTT. Its protein is CSVEDKGARGTEAFF.

This clonotype was picked up many times. J is TRBJ2-7 and V is TRBV7-9; maybe TRBD1 (6 bases). With 3 bases removed from V and 2 bases from J, the gap between germline ends came to 14 bases. The CDR3 contains 15 residues. CDR1 is SEHNR, CDR2 FQNEAQ, per germline (reference sequence). The CDR3 DNA reads as TGTGCCAGCAGCTTGTTACCGGGACAAACCTACGAGCAGTACTTC. It translates to CASSLLPGQTYEQYF. Variable domain in full (rest from reference TRBV7-9 and TRBJ2-7): DTGVSQNPRHKITKRGQNVTFRCDPISEHNRLYWYRQTLGQGPEFLTYFQNEAQLEKSRLLSDRFSAERPKGSFSTLEIQRTEQGDSAMYLCASSLLPGQTYEQYFGPGTRLTVT.

There are many counts of this clonotype. This chain uses TRBV12-3 or TRBV12-4 with TRBJ1-1; no firm D call. Trimming cost V 3 bases and J 5 bases, with 7 bases left between them. The CDR3 is 12 amino acids. The CDR3 sequence is CASSFPLTEAFF. The DNA of the CDR3 is TGTGCCAGCAGTTTTCCGTTAACTGAAGCTTTCTTT.

The table lists this clonotype with many counts. J is TRBJ2-7 and V is TRBV5-4; 7 bases are shared with TRBD2. The CDR3 length is 13 residues. Germline V gene sequence: CDR1 SGHNT, CDR2 YYREEE (reference sequence). V dropped 1 base and J dropped 6; count of bases not matched to a gene: 4. The CDR3 region is CASSLLGGIEQYF. The CDR3 nucleotides are TGTGCCAGCAGCTTGTTGGGAGGGATCGAGCAGTACTTC.

This clonotype was observed many times. The J gene is TRBJ2-1, the V gene TRBV27; 8 bases map to TRBD1. Germline V CDR1 and CDR2: MNHEY, SMNVEV (reference sequence). V shed 7 bases and J 1 base; nucleotides not matched to a gene: 3. There are 14 residues in the CDR3. In DNA form, the CDR3 reads TGTGCCAGCACAAGGACAGGGTCCTACAATGAGCAGTTCTTC. This encodes CASTRTGSYNEQFF.

This clonotype has ten or more counts. The chain employs TRBV27 and TRBJ1-5; D call uncertain. V was cut by 4 bases and J by 7 bases, with 8 bases left in between. The CDR3 totals 12 residues. Germline CDR1 and CDR2: MNHEY and SMNVEV (reference sequence). CDR3 bases: TGTGCCAGCAGTTCCCCTGGGCAGCCCCAGCATTTT. Protein sequence: CASSSPGQPQHF.

A few counts support this clonotype. The gene calls are TRBV9 and TRBJ1-3; a possible D gene is TRBD1 (6 bases). The CDR3 is made up of 15 amino acids. Trimming removed 4 bases at V and 0 bases at J, with 11 bases between. Germline V gives CDR1 SGDLS, CDR2 YYNGEE. The CDR3 is CASSQDSISGNTIYF. CDR3 nucleotides: TGTGCCAGCAGCCAGGACAGTATCTCTGGAAACACCATATATTTT.

In this sample, this clonotype turned up many times. The chain combines TRBV3-1 with TRBJ1-2; D not certain. Trimming cost V 0 bases and J 7 bases, with 6 bases left between them. CDR1 is LGHDT, CDR2 YNNKEL, per germline (reference sequence). CDR3 size: 12 residues. CDR3 DNA: TGTGCCAGCAGCCAAGAGGGTGGTGGCTACACCTTC. The encoded protein is CASSQEGGGYTF. Looking up the rest from reference TRBV3-1 and TRBJ1-2 gives the full variable domain: DTAVSQTPKYLVTQMGNDKSIKCEQNLGHDTMYWYKQDSKKFLKIMFSYNNKELIINETVPNRFSPKSPDKAHLNLHINSLELGDSAVYFCASSQEGGGYTFGSGTRLTVV.

This clonotype was counted at least ten times. CDR3 DNA: TGTGCCTGGAACTCAGCCATCCGGGGGGAGCAGTACTTC. Translation gives CAWNSAIRGEQYF. The rearrangement uses TRBV30 and TRBJ2-7; D perhaps matches TRBD2 (6 bases). From germline, CDR1 is GTSNPN and CDR2 SVGIG (reference sequence). V dropped 4 bases and J dropped 7 bases, with 17 bases sitting between them. The CDR3 is 13 amino acids.

This clonotype was seen ten or more times. The chain joins TRBV27 to TRBJ2-1, with D possibly called TRBD1 or TRBD2 (6 bases each). V was clipped by 6 bases and J by 5 bases, with 14 bases between them. CDR3 length: 14 residues. Germline V gene lookup returns CDR1 MNHEY and CDR2 SMNVEV (reference sequence). Here the CDR3 reads CASSRRGPDNEQFF. The CDR3 nucleotides read TGTGCCAGCAGCCGACGGGGGCCCGACAATGAGCAGTTCTTC.

The gene calls are TRBV20-1 and TRBJ2-2, with no clear D. Trimming took 1 base from V and 1 from J, leaving 7 bases between them. This CDR3 spans 14 amino acids. CDR1 and CDR2 from the germline V gene are DFQATT and SNEGSKA (reference sequence). DNA for the CDR3: TGCAGTGCTAGAGTCCCGTTGAACACCGGGGAGCTGTTTTTT. Its protein is CSARVPLNTGELFF.

The J gene is TRBJ2-3, the V gene TRBV7-3; the D is unclear. Looked up from germline, CDR1 is SGHTA and CDR2 is FQGTGA. This CDR3 has 13 residues. The V end lost 5 bases, the J end lost 3 bases, and 9 bases lay between the germline ends. The CDR3: CASSLLETDTQYF. CDR3 sequence (DNA): TGTGCCAGCAGCCTCCTTGAGACAGATACGCAGTATTTT.

This clonotype was observed at least ten times. This sequence joins TRBV29-1 and TRBJ1-1; TRBD1 matches 7 bases. CDR3 length: 13 residues. Per the germline V gene, CDR1 is SQVTM and CDR2 is ANQGSEA. Trimming removed 7 bases from V and 6 bases from J; junction bases left unmatched: 11. This chain's CDR3 is CSGTRPGGAEAFF. The CDR3 coding sequence is TGCAGCGGTACACGACCAGGGGGGGCTGAAGCTTTCTTT.

In its sample, this clonotype was seen many times. The chain carries TRBV28 and TRBJ1-1, with D unresolved. Germline V CDR1 and CDR2: MDHEN, SYDVKM. V was pared by 7 bases and J by 1 base, with 10 bases between. The CDR3 covers 13 residues. CDR3 in amino acids: CASTQVPNTEAFF. The CDR3, as DNA: TGTGCCAGCACCCAAGTTCCGAACACTGAAGCTTTCTTT.

This clonotype was recorded at least ten times. V and J are TRBV6-1 and TRBJ2-3, with D unresolved. The CDR3 loop spans 13 amino acids. The germline gives CDR1 MNHNS, CDR2 SASEGT. V shed 6 bases and J shed 2 bases, with 9 bases lying between them. CDR3 DNA sequence: TGTGCCAGCAGCCCAACACACACAGATACGCAGTATTTT. Its translation is CASSPTHTDTQYF.

This clonotype was seen ten or more times. The chain is built from TRBV12-3 or TRBV12-4 and TRBJ1-2, with D uncertain. The CDR3 has 13 amino acids. Trimming shortened V by 3 bases and J by 2 bases, and 7 bases separated the two germline ends. The CDR3 protein is CASSFVQNYGYTF. The CDR3 DNA sequence: TGTGCCAGCAGTTTTGTGCAGAACTATGGCTACACCTTC.

This clonotype was observed at least ten times. This rearrangement joins TRBV19 to TRBJ1-5; D perhaps matches TRBD1 (6 bases). V lost 3 bases and J lost 7, with 10 bases in between. Per the germline V gene, CDR1 is LNHDA and CDR2 is SQIVND (reference sequence). This CDR3 is built from 13 residues. CDR3 sequence (DNA): TGTGCCAGTAGTATGAAGGGGGAACAGCCCCAGCATTTT. Protein sequence: CASSMKGEQPQHF.

This clonotype was picked up one time. The CDR3 DNA is TGTGCCAGCAGCCACCGAAACGACAGGGCGGAGACCCAGTACTTC. Translated, it gives CASSHRNDRAETQYF. The chain employs TRBV3-1 and TRBJ2-5; TRBD1 agrees at 7 bases. The germline CDR1 and CDR2 sequences are LGHDT and YNNKEL (reference sequence). With 3 bases clipped from V and 5 bases from J, the junction kept 9 bases outside the gene matches. The CDR3 has 15 residues.

This clonotype was seen many times. V gene TRBV4-1 combines with J gene TRBJ2-1; 12 bases line up with TRBD2. The CDR3 sequence is 19 residues long. Looked up from germline, CDR1 is MGHRA and CDR2 is YSYEKL. After removal of 2 bases from V and 9 bases from J, the junction contained 17 bases not matched to a gene. CDR3 sequence (DNA): TGCGCCAGCAGCCAACTCCCAGGGAACGGACTAGCGGGAACCGGTGAGCAGTTCTTC. It encodes CASSQLPGNGLAGTGEQFF.

This clonotype was seen at least ten times. The chain links TRBV12-3 or TRBV12-4 to TRBJ2-6; a weak D match, TRBD2 (5 bases). The V end was cut by 8 bases, the J end by 2 bases, with 19 bases between. This CDR3 spans 17 amino acids. CDR3 amino acids: CASRISGTGTGANVLTF. The CDR3 DNA sequence: TGTGCCAGCCGCATTTCCGGAACGGGGACTGGGGCCAACGTCCTGACTTTC.

This clonotype was detected many times. The chain combines TRBV6-1 with TRBJ2-3, with D hard to call. CDR1 and CDR2 (germline): MNHNS, SASEGT. The length of the CDR3 is 13 residues. V gave up 7 bases and J gave up 0 bases, with 8 bases separating them. DNA of the CDR3: TGTGCCAGCACCGGTACTAGCACAGATACGCAGTATTTT. Translating it yields CASTGTSTDTQYF.

This clonotype was seen repeatedly, ten times or more. The chain employs TRBV4-3 and TRBJ2-1; D is possibly TRBD2 (6 bases). Germline V lookup: CDR1 LGHNA, CDR2 YSLEER. The V end lost 3 bases, the J end lost 8 bases, and 23 bases lay between the germline ends. The CDR3 is 17 amino acids. CDR3 DNA: TGCGCCAGCAGCCATTTACTAGCCGGCAAAGGGATTCATGAGCAGTTCTTC. It translates to CASSHLLAGKGIHEQFF.